This T cell receptor (beta chain) was identified during a study of graft-versus-host responses after intestinal transplantation. Overall study: Recipients had transplants, and these were multivisceral, liver-intestinal, or isolated intestinal. Notes on the study in general: Those patients showing graft-donor T cell macrochimerism displayed high graft-versus-host to host-versus-graft clonal ratios in allografts.

TCRdb's table, derived via immunoSEQ multiplex PCR, lists solely in-frame clones and lacks some. The sample has over 100,000 clones, 90% to 95% seen once; the top ten hold roughly 0.12%. Trimming removed 6 bases at V and 4 bases at J, with 33 bases between. Germline CDR1 reads SNHLY; CDR2 reads FYNNEI. The CDR3 loop spans 20 amino acids. About this clone: Antigen: not known.

This TCR was recovered from a human donor who received an intestinal transplant. The rearrangement links TRBV2 to TRBJ1-1; TRBD1 is a possible D gene (6 bases). This sample comprised unstimulated CD4+ T cells sorted from spleen or lymph node cells, obtained before intestinal transplant. CDR3 sequence (DNA): TGTGCCAGCAGGCCCCGGAGAGAATTCAGCCCAGACAGGAGGCCCACTGAAGCTTTCTTT. It codes for CASRPRREFSPDRRPTEAFF.